This T cell receptor (beta chain) was observed in a study of T cells in Graves' hyperthyroidism and ophthalmopathy (dated 2019 in TCRdb). Notes on the research overall: Peripheral blood was collected at initial diagnosis, before any treatment. To identify distinguishing TCR V-J signatures, a discovery cohort of around 100 patients was used, comprising some 45 with Graves' ophthalmopathy and under 60 with stable Graves' hyperthyroidism. An independent validation cohort of under 20 hyperthyroidism patients and approximately 15 patients who later progressed to ophthalmopathy tested prospective prediction of ophthalmopathy. The 75 to 100 discovery patients were divided at random into training and test sets in a 7:3 ratio. In addition, the study compared T-cell repertoires in thyroid tissue and in blood from several Graves' hyperthyroidism patients. After blood sampling, hyperthyroidism patients were treated with methimazole at a starting dose of 30 mg daily, and ophthalmopathy patients were treated with high-dose intravenous methylprednisolone. The paper describes TCR Vbeta CDR3 sequencing of roughly 130 peripheral blood samples, made up of 43 ophthalmopathy patients, 70 to 80 hyperthyroidism patients and 17 progressor patients. Study-wide conclusions, independent of this receptor: A 13 V-J signature model separated ophthalmopathy from stable hyperthyroidism, with about 90% sensitivity and 81.08% specificity in cross-validation and 80%/75% in testing. Most expanded thyroid clonotypes (frequency above 0.001) were also detected in blood, a finding suggesting that blood repertoires may reflect thyroid immune responses. Sample size was not statistically predetermined, and blinding of investigators to group allocation was not performed. In validation, the model predicted progression to ophthalmopathy with just under 71% sensitivity and 72% to 85% specificity, a median of 6.5 months before onset.

From cysteine to phenylalanine, the CDR3 is 14 amino acids long. Only the CDR3 DNA stays, 42 bases, in frame from base 1. V is pruned by 6 bases and J by 7 bases, leaving 8 bases of the junction without a gene match. CDR1 MGHDK and CDR2 SYGVNS were looked up in the germline V gene. This clonotype has more than one count but fewer than ten. Its antigen target is currently unknown. No base quality values were provided; no much bigger clone lies one nucleotide off. In the ophthalmopathy patients, disease was moderately to severely active, with a Clinical Activity Score of 3 or more, a NOSPECS grade of 4 or more, and a duration of less than 3 months. Patients with uncontrolled infections, other autoimmune diseases, pregnancy or lactation were excluded. Diagnoses were based on clinical symptoms, serum thyroxine and TRAb, thyroid ultrasound and orbital computed tomography. Ficoll-Paque density gradient centrifugation was used to isolate PBMCs from 8 to 10 ml of fresh peripheral blood. Trizol reagent was used to extract total RNA, and RNA quality was then checked on an Agilent 2100 Bioanalyzer.

The TCR beta CDR3 regions were amplified from the RNA transcripts. A first-round RT-PCR of the TCR CDR3 used the HTBI primer set with the Qiagen OneStep RT-PCR kit. Libraries were constructed in a second round of multiplex PCR, after which size selection and purification were carried out. Paired-end sequencing of the libraries was performed with 100 bp reads on an Illumina HiSeq2000. The study's own analysis went as follows. SOAPnuke was used to process the raw data, removing reads that contained adapters or uncalled bases, had a mean Phred below 15, or lacked an exact match to the constant primer or identifier. COPE v1.2.5 was used to merge the high-quality paired reads, and each unique nucleotide sequence was defined as a clonotype. MiTCR v1.1 was used to align clonotypes to the IMGT TRBV, TRBD and TRBJ reference segments. Only V-J combinations with frequency above 0.0001, covering approximately 99% of repertoires, were analysed. A TCS score was defined as the ratio of F50 (clonal expansion) to E x V (chaos), with BLOSUM62-based TCRdist applied between CDR3 peptides within each V-J. Welch's t-statistics and random forest reduced several hundred V-J features to roughly 13, which were used in a naive Bayes classifier (R e1071). Through fastp at Q25 and MiXCR, TCRdb rebuilt clones from the public reads, retaining in-frame beta chains. When rows share a CDR3 protein, they turn into one entry using the most common DNA and genes. What appears here as the V and J calls and clone size reflects TCRdb's work, not the paper's. The sample yields fewer than 500,000 distinct CDR3 sequences; roughly 15% were counted once. The ten largest make up 13% of the sample.

The clonotype comes from a man in his late teens or twenties with Graves' ophthalmopathy. The chain is assembled from TRBV25-1 and TRBJ2-1; TRBD2 fits 8 bases in the junction. Material: blood. The base sequence is TGTGCCAGCAGCGGTGGCGGGAGGTGGAATGAGCAGTTCTTC. It encodes CASSGGGRWNEQFF.